Sequencing of this T cell receptor (beta chain) was carried out in a study of immune reconstitution after stem cell transplant in scleroderma. By its share, this clonotype is medium-sized (0.01 to 0.1%). Germline lookup yields CDR1 SQVTM and CDR2 ANQGSEA. V lost 5 bases and J lost 4, with 12 bases in between. The CDR3 consists of 14 residues. TCRdb fed the RT-PCR reads into MiXCR, producing one record per CDR3 protein. The sample includes under 4,500 distinct CDR3 sequences, about 5.9% of them seen just once. The chain employs TRBV29-1 and TRBJ2-6; TRBD1 is a possible D gene (6 bases). Sample collection was performed before or after autologous hematopoietic stem cell transplantation (not recorded which). This clonotype was sampled from a female donor with systemic sclerosis. The chain's CDR3 is CSVRTGTGANVLTF. The CDR3, as DNA: TGCAGCGTTCGAACAGGGACCGGGGCCAACGTCCTGACTTTC.